The 19 T cell receptor beta chains listed next were all sequenced from one sample in a study of regulatory T cells in long-lasting Graves disease. According to the study, TCR beta libraries were built with iRepertoire HTBI primers and CDR3-region Arm-PCR. TCRdb redid the calling of the multiplex PCR reads with MiXCR, one entry per CDR3 protein. The data show approximately 470,000 distinct CDR3 sequences, with about 16% seen just once and 9% to 15% held by the top ten. Indicated time point: newly diagnosed GD, antithyroid drugs for less than 3 months. From PBMCs, RNA was extracted and then used to make the TCR library. In addition, the sample was reused for a study of T cells in Graves' hyperthyroidism and ophthalmopathy.

The starting material was peripheral blood mononuclear cells (PBMCs), obtained at new diagnosis, from a patient treated with antithyroid drugs. The receptors were sampled from a middle-aged man with Graves disease.

This rearrangement joins TRBV28 to TRBJ2-2; 7 nucleotides align to TRBD2. CDR1 is MDHEN, CDR2 SYDVKM, per germline. With V trimmed by 8 bases and J by 7 bases, 10 bases remained unmatched. This CDR3 contains 14 residues. The CDR3 sequence: CASGGLVVVGELFF. The CDR3 DNA follows: TGTGCCAGCGGAGGACTAGTCGTGGTCGGGGAGCTGTTTTTT.

This clonotype was observed at least ten times. The chain joins TRBV6-5 to TRBJ2-7, with 10 bases fitting TRBD2. This CDR3 spans 15 amino acids. The V gene end was trimmed by 4 bases and the J gene end by 3 bases; junction bases not matched to a gene: 6. Germline assignment: CDR1 MNHEY and CDR2 SVGAGI. CDR3 bases: TGTGCCAGCAGTTCGCCTAGCGGGAGACACTACGAGCAGTACTTC. Amino acid sequence: CASSSPSGRHYEQYF.

This clonotype came up many times. The gene calls are TRBV28 and TRBJ1-5; D may be TRBD1 (5 bases). This CDR3 contains 15 residues. CDR1 is MDHEN, CDR2 SYDVKM, per germline. The ends were cut back, 5 bases at V and 3 bases at J, with 14 bases in the middle. The CDR3 DNA sequence: TGTGCCAGCAGTCTCTTGCGGGGGTCCAATCAGCCCCAGCATTTT. It yields the protein CASSLLRGSNQPQHF.

CDR3 sequence (DNA): TGTGCCAGCAGTGAAGAGGGGACCCGGGGGGATACGCAGTATTTT. Translating gives CASSEEGTRGDTQYF. The chain joins TRBV2 to TRBJ2-3; perhaps TRBD2 as D (6 bases). In germline, CDR1 is SNHLY, CDR2 FYNNEI. This CDR3 region has 15 residues. V was trimmed by 1 base and J by 6 bases, leaving 14 bases between them.

This clonotype was seen at least ten times. The J gene is TRBJ2-1, the V gene TRBV6-9, with 11 bases that match TRBD2. In germline, CDR1 is MNHGY, CDR2 SVAAGI. The length of the CDR3 is 16 residues. V was clipped by 4 bases and J by 7 bases; unmatched bases: 9. The CDR3 sequence is CASSSGTSGFRNEQFF. The CDR3 DNA follows: TGTGCCAGCAGTTCCGGGACTAGCGGTTTTAGGAATGAGCAGTTCTTC.

This clonotype was recorded a few times. Here the CDR3 reads CATSDRKPGSGNTIYF. Written as DNA, the CDR3 is TGTGCCACCAGTGACCGGAAACCGGGGTCCGGAAACACCATATATTTT. The chain has TRBV24-1 and TRBJ1-3; D is unclear. V was clipped by 4 bases and J by 4 bases, with 16 bases between them. The CDR3 extends over 16 amino acids. CDR1 KGHDR and CDR2 SFDVKD come from the germline V gene.

This clonotype was recorded many times. The chain couples TRBV12-3 or TRBV12-4 to TRBJ1-2; D perhaps matches TRBD1 (6 bases). CDR3 length: 13 amino acids. The V and J ends lost 5 bases and 8 bases respectively, with 15 bases between them. The CDR3: CASSRGTGFGYTF. As DNA, the CDR3 is TGTGCCAGCAGTCGTGGTACAGGGTTCGGCTACACCTTC.

This clonotype occurred many times. The chain couples TRBV12-3 or TRBV12-4 to TRBJ2-5, with a weak D call TRBD1 (5 bases). The CDR3 consists of 13 residues. The V end was cut by 2 bases, the J end by 4 bases, with 8 bases between. In DNA form, the CDR3 reads TGTGCCAGCAGTTTAAGGGGCCCAGAGACCCAGTACTTC. Protein product: CASSLRGPETQYF.

As concerns this clonotype: This may be a read error, as it is one base from a much larger clone. This sequence joins TRBV18 and TRBJ2-3; TRBD2 aligns across 10 bases. CDR3 length: 18 amino acids. Per germline, CDR1 KGHSH and CDR2 LQKENI. The CDR3: CASPPPGPSGRSTDTQYF. The CDR3 DNA reads TGTGCCAGCCCACCGCCCGGCCCTAGCGGGAGAAGCACAGATACGCAGTATTTT.

The chain has TRBV27 and TRBJ1-5, with TRBD1 as a possible D gene (5 bases). The V end lost 2 bases, the J end lost 7 bases, and 12 bases lay between the germline ends. This CDR3 is 14 amino acids long. Germline V gene sequence: CDR1 MNHEY, CDR2 SMNVEV (reference sequence). In DNA form, the CDR3 reads TGTGCCAGCAGTTTAGCAGGGATTGGCCAGCCCCAGCATTTT. This encodes CASSLAGIGQPQHF.

About this clonotype itself: This may stem from a read error, because a much larger clone lies one nucleotide away. The chain joins TRBV20-1 to TRBJ1-5; D is unresolved. Germline assignment: CDR1 DFQATT and CDR2 SNEGSKA (reference sequence). The CDR3 runs 12 residues. This CDR3 is CSARAGQQPLHF. DNA for the CDR3: TGCAGTGCTAGAGCTGGGCAACAGCCCCTGCATTTT.

V gene TRBV3-1 combines with J gene TRBJ2-3; 10 bases are shared with TRBD1. Germline loops: CDR1 LGHDT, CDR2 YNNKEL (reference sequence). The CDR3 sequence is 14 residues long. V was pared by 6 bases and J by 5 bases, with 5 bases of the junction left unmatched. The CDR3 DNA reads TGTGCCAGCAGAGACAGGGGGCAACAAGATACGCAGTATTTT. Amino acid sequence: CASRDRGQQDTQYF.

This clonotype came up many times. This chain uses TRBV11-2 with TRBJ2-5; the D is unclear. CDR3 length: 16 residues. Germline CDR1 and CDR2: SGHAT and FQNNGV. V was shortened by 5 bases and J by 1 base, with 17 bases between the two germline ends. The CDR3, as DNA: TGTGCCAGCAGCGCCAAAGGCGGACGCCTCCAAGAGACCCAGTACTTC. Protein: CASSAKGGRLQETQYF.

The chain joins TRBV15 to TRBJ2-3, with D unresolved. The CDR3 is 11 residues long. Trimming took 3 bases from V and 6 from J, leaving 4 bases between them. Germline V CDR1 and CDR2: LNHNV, YYDKDF (reference sequence). CDR3 bases: TGTGCCACCAGCAGGTGGGATACGCAGTATTTT. It translates to CATSRWDTQYF.

This clonotype was found a few times. The genes are TRBV5-6 and TRBJ2-7; D possibly corresponds to TRBD2 (5 bases). This CDR3 comprises 15 residues. In germline, CDR1 is SGHDT, CDR2 YYEEEE. V was cut by 2 bases and J by 2 bases, with 14 bases left in between. CDR3 nucleotides: TGTGCCAGCAGCTTCTCGGCGGGTATAGCCTACGAGCAGTACTTC. Encoded protein: CASSFSAGIAYEQYF.

The chain is built from TRBV24-1 and TRBJ2-3; D is unclear. Germline V gives CDR1 KGHDR, CDR2 SFDVKD. With 7 bases removed from V and 3 bases from J, the gap between germline ends came to 10 bases. The CDR3 sequence is 13 residues long. The CDR3 sequence is CATRAGSTDTQYF. DNA for the CDR3: TGTGCCACCAGGGCAGGTAGTACAGATACGCAGTATTTT.

This chain uses TRBV28 with TRBJ2-7; 7 bases are shared with TRBD1. The CDR3 extends over 14 amino acids. Trimming took 5 bases from V and 7 from J; bases not matched to a gene: 11. Per germline, CDR1 MDHEN and CDR2 SYDVKM. The chain's CDR3 is CASSGHDRAGEQYF. The CDR3 DNA reads TGTGCCAGCAGTGGTCACGACAGGGCCGGGGAGCAGTACTTC.

A note on this clonotype: One junction end does not reproduce the germline sequence, and a read error may be involved. The chain joins TRBV19 to TRBJ2-3; perhaps TRBD1 as D (5 bases). Germline V gives CDR1 LNHDA, CDR2 SQIVND (reference sequence). The CDR3 totals 15 residues. CDR3 residues: CASLKRQGSTGTQYF. CDR3 sequence (DNA): TGTGCCAGCCTGAAAAGGCAGGGTAGCACAGGTACGCAGTATTTT.

The chain has TRBV29-1 and TRBJ2-5, with D perhaps given as TRBD1 or TRBD2 (5 bases each). This CDR3 contains 12 residues. V lost 6 bases, J lost 3 bases, and 11 bases lay in between. Germline V gives CDR1 SQVTM, CDR2 ANQGSEA. Here the CDR3 DNA reads TGCAGCGTCACTCAGGGAGAAGAGACCCAGTACTTC. This encodes CSVTQGEETQYF.